The 19 T cell receptor beta chains listed next were all sequenced from one sample in a study of T cell responses to AZD1222 COVID-19 vaccine. Data came from immunoSEQ multiplex PCR; TCRdb stores just in-frame clones and leaves some out. The repertoire has roughly 100,000 clones, over 80% of them found once; the top ten carry approximately 5%. The sequences come from peripheral blood, collected on day 0 of AZD1222 vaccination. The origin of the receptors is an adult in good health.

The rearrangement joins TRBV7-9 to TRBJ2-7; 9 bases are shared with TRBD1. The CDR3 is 14 amino acids. Germline V gene data show CDR1 as SEHNR and CDR2 as FQNEAQ (reference sequence). V was clipped by 5 bases and J by 6 bases; unmatched bases: 8. CDR3 region: CASSPRTGESEQYF. CDR3 in DNA: TGTGCCAGCAGCCCCCGGACAGGGGAGAGCGAGCAGTACTTC.

This sequence joins TRBV5-1 and TRBJ2-7; 7 positions match TRBD2. The CDR3 runs to 15 residues. Germline CDR1 reads SGHRS; CDR2 reads YFSETQ. V shed 0 bases, J shed 2 bases, and the junction held 5 bases outside the gene matches. CDR3 sequence reads: CASSLAGGIPYEQYF. The CDR3 region has the DNA TGCGCCAGCAGCTTGGCCGGGGGGATACCCTACGAGCAGTACTTC.

V usage is TRBV20-1 and J usage is TRBJ1-2; D may be TRBD1 (5 bases). CDR1 and CDR2 from the germline V gene are DFQATT and SNEGSKA (reference sequence). The germline V and J ends were trimmed by 3 bases and 12 bases, with 11 bases remaining between them. This CDR3 has 10 amino acids. CDR3 bases: TGCAGTGCTAGTTGGATGGGGGACACCTTC. Translated: CSASWMGDTF.

V gene TRBV7-9 combines with J gene TRBJ1-6; D is uncertain. The V end was cut by 2 bases, the J end by 7 bases, with 9 bases between. Looked up from germline, CDR1 is SEHNR and CDR2 is FQNEAQ (reference sequence). The CDR3 length is 14 residues. DNA for the CDR3: TGTGCCAGCAGCTTATGGGATGCCAATTCACCCCTCCACTTT. Encoded protein: CASSLWDANSPLHF.

This rearrangement joins TRBV11-2 to TRBJ2-2; weak D call: TRBD1 (5 bases). Germline lookup yields CDR1 SGHAT and CDR2 FQNNGV. The germline V and J ends were trimmed by 2 bases and 0 bases, with 7 bases remaining between them. The CDR3 has 15 amino acids. CDR3 sequence (DNA): TGTGCCAGCAGCTTAAGGGGCTCGAACACCGGGGAGCTGTTTTTT. This gives the protein CASSLRGSNTGELFF.

The V gene is TRBV20-1, the J gene TRBJ1-1; D remains unclear. Germline values: CDR1 DFQATT, CDR2 SNEGSKA (reference sequence). V lost 3 bases, J lost 4 bases, and 12 bases lay in between. The CDR3 is 13 amino acids. The chain's CDR3 is CSASSTLATEAFF. The CDR3 coding sequence is TGCAGTGCTAGTAGTACACTGGCCACTGAAGCTTTCTTT.

The chain uses TRBV14 and TRBJ2-4; TRBD1 aligns across 9 bases. This CDR3 region has 15 residues. After removal of 4 bases from V and 7 bases from J, the junction contained 8 bases not matched to a gene. Germline lookup yields CDR1 SGHDN and CDR2 FVKESK. The CDR3 loop reads CASSRTQGAANIQYF. In DNA, the CDR3 is TGTGCCAGCAGCCGGACACAGGGGGCAGCGAACATTCAGTACTTC. The complete variable domain, with remaining parts taken from reference TRBV14 and TRBJ2-4, reads EAGVTQFPSHSVIEKGQTVTLRCDPISGHDNLYWYRRVMGKEIKFLLHFVKESKQDESGMPNNRFLAERTGGTYSTLKVQPAELEDSGVYFCASSRTQGAANIQYFGAGTRLSVL.

The rearrangement uses TRBV4-2 and TRBJ1-1, with TRBD1 matching over 7 bases. This CDR3 is 13 amino acids long. CDR1 is LGHNA, CDR2 YNFKEQ, per germline. V lost 0 bases and J lost 11; bases outside the gene matches: 6. CDR3 in amino acids: CASSQDTQGEAFF. Written as DNA, the CDR3 is TGTGCCAGCAGCCAAGATACTCAGGGGGAGGCTTTCTTT.

In this sample, this clone turned up a few times. The J gene is TRBJ2-3, the V gene TRBV5-1; 8 bases align to TRBD1. The CDR3 consists of 15 residues. The J segment lost 2 bases and the V segment lost 4 bases, leaving 6 bases of the junction unmatched. Germline V gene lookup returns CDR1 SGHRS and CDR2 YFSETQ. Written as DNA, the CDR3 is TGCGCCAGCAGCCTCACGGGACAGGACACAGATACGCAGTATTTT. Protein: CASSLTGQDTDTQYF.

V gene TRBV12-5 combines with J gene TRBJ2-1; TRBD1 aligns across 9 bases. Germline V CDR1 and CDR2: LGHNT, FRNRAP. Germline trimming cut 2 bases from V and 5 bases from J; bases unmatched to any gene: 7. This CDR3 comprises 16 residues. The CDR3 loop reads CASGLPGQGLNNEQFF. CDR3 nucleotides: TGTGCTAGTGGTTTGCCGGGACAGGGACTTAACAATGAGCAGTTCTTC. Supplemented by reference TRBV12-5 and TRBJ2-1, the full variable domain reads DARVTQTPRHKVTEMGQEVTMRCQPILGHNTVFWYRQTMMQGLELLAYFRNRAPLDDSGMPKDRFSAEMPDATLATLKIQPSEPRDSAVYFCASGLPGQGLNNEQFFGPGTRLTVL.

The chain couples TRBV7-3 to TRBJ1-6; tentative D call: TRBD1 (6 bases). Between the trimmed V and J ends, which lost 1 base and 5 bases, there was a span of 12 bases. Germline V gives CDR1 SGHTA, CDR2 FQGTGA. The CDR3 is 16 amino acids. CDR3 in amino acids: CASSLRAQGNNSPLHF. In DNA form, the CDR3 reads TGTGCCAGCAGCTTAAGGGCGCAGGGGAATAATTCACCCCTCCACTTT.

In this sample, this clone turned up a few times. The rearrangement uses TRBV30 and TRBJ1-1; D call uncertain. The CDR3 loop spans 15 amino acids. Germline V gives CDR1 GTSNPN, CDR2 SVGIG (reference sequence). V was shortened by 2 bases and J by 1 base, with 14 bases between the two germline ends. The DNA for the CDR3 is TGTGCCTGGAGTCGTCTCCGGACGGCGAACACTGAAGCTTTCTTT. Its protein product is CAWSRLRTANTEAFF.

The CDR3 protein is CASSQAVGTSGGDEQYF. The CDR3 bases are TGCGCCAGCAGCCAGGCCGTAGGGACTAGCGGGGGCGACGAGCAGTACTTC. This rearrangement joins TRBV4-3 to TRBJ2-7, with 14 bases matching TRBD2. CDR1 and CDR2 from the germline V gene are LGHNA and YSLEER. The length of the CDR3 is 17 residues. V gave up 3 bases and J gave up 5 bases; unmatched junction bases: 9.

This chain connects TRBV19 to TRBJ1-3, with D maybe TRBD1 (6 bases). Germline CDR1 and CDR2: LNHDA and SQIVND (reference sequence). The germline V and J ends were trimmed by 2 bases and 0 bases, with 11 bases remaining between them. CDR3 size: 16 residues. In DNA form, the CDR3 reads TGTGCCAGTAGTATACGACAGGCTAGCTCTGGAAACACCATATATTTT. Amino acid sequence: CASSIRQASSGNTIYF.

DNA of the CDR3: TGTGCCACCAGCAGAGAAGGGCGGTCCAATCAGCCCCAGCATTTT. It codes for CATSREGRSNQPQHF. The chain carries TRBV15 and TRBJ1-5; unclear D gene. The CDR3 is made up of 15 amino acids. From germline, CDR1 is LNHNV and CDR2 YYDKDF (reference sequence). The ends were cut back, 0 bases at V and 3 bases at J, with 9 bases in the middle.

This chain connects TRBV10-3 to TRBJ2-7; D is uncertain. CDR1 is ENHRY and CDR2 is SYGVKD in the germline V gene. Deletions cut 4 bases from V and 5 bases from J, with 9 bases between. This CDR3 has 12 residues. The CDR3 DNA is TGTGCCATCAGTGTGGACGTCCACGAGCAGTACTTC. Its translation: CAISVDVHEQYF.

The chain carries TRBV3-1 (or the pseudogene TRBV3-2) and TRBJ1-2, with D unclear. V was shortened by 0 bases and J by 8 bases, with 19 bases between the two germline ends. This CDR3 has 16 amino acids. Germline V gene data show CDR1 as LGHDT and CDR2 as YNNKEL (reference sequence). CDR3 residues: CASSQDLALSVGGYTF. CDR3 nucleotides: TGTGCCAGCAGCCAAGATCTGGCCCTCTCGGTCGGGGGCTACACCTTC.

This chain uses TRBV5-5 with TRBJ1-4; tentative D call: TRBD1 (5 bases). The CDR3 is 15 residues long. Germline loops: CDR1 SGHKS, CDR2 YYEKEE (reference sequence). The V gene lost 1 base and the J gene lost 7 bases, with 14 bases spanning the gap. CDR3 sequence: CASSLPQEVTEKLFF. For the CDR3, the DNA is TGTGCCAGCAGCTTGCCACAGGAGGTTACTGAAAAACTGTTTTTT.

The V gene is TRBV7-9, the J gene TRBJ2-5; D is perhaps TRBD2 (6 bases). The CDR3 has 14 residues. Trimming stripped 4 bases from V and 5 bases from J, with 14 bases between. The germline V gene encodes CDR1 SEHNR and CDR2 FQNEAQ (reference sequence). In DNA, the CDR3 is TGTGCCAGCAGCTCCGCGGGGTTTCGGGAGACCCAGTACTTC. Translation gives CASSSAGFRETQYF.